This T cell receptor (beta chain) comes out of a study of T cell clonality in common variable immunodeficiency. CDR1 is KGHSH, CDR2 LQKENI, per germline. The CDR3 is 16 amino acids. Trimming left V 3 bases short and J 0 bases short, with 12 bases between. This clone was seen many times. The CDR3 extends 3 residues past the end of the read, so its final part is completed from the germline J gene. Profiling relied on immunoSEQ multiplex PCR, and the TCRdb table lists in-frame clones only, not all of them. This sample comprises around 39,000 clones, none seen once only. V gene TRBV18 combines with J gene TRBJ2-1, with a tentative D call TRBD1 (7 bases). The material sequenced was peripheral blood mononuclear cells. The source is a person aged 18 to 70 in good health. The CDR3 DNA, read in part, is TGTGCCAGCTCACCCCAGGGGGGTAGCTCCTACAATGAG. Its translation is CASSPQGGSSYNE. The whole CDR3 is CASSPQGGSSYNEQFF.